Listed below are T cell receptor beta chains from one sample, sequenced in a study of shared clonotypes between healthy human individuals. Sequencing used immunoSEQ multiplex PCR; TCRdb keeps in-frame clones, though not all of them. The sample includes 1.5 million to 2.5 million clones, around 96% of them seen just once. The sequencing input was naive CD8+ T cells sorted from blood. Receptors were obtained from a man aged 18 to 29 in good health. Each CDR3 is given with its conserved first and last residue. Fields, in order: D gene, J gene, V gene, clone size, CDR3 DNA, CDR3 protein. A D gene is named only where the DNA matches it firmly. Rows give clone size only sometimes, using once, few, many, or a class for an expanded clone.

d_gene: NA; j_gene: TRBJ1-5; v_gene: TRBV6-5; abundance: NA; CDR3nt: TGTGCCAGCAGTTACAGTCAGGGTTCGGATCAGCCCCAGCATTTT; CDR3aa: CASSYSQGSDQPQHF
d_gene: TRBD1; j_gene: TRBJ2-7; v_gene: TRBV5-5; abundance: NA; CDR3nt: TGTGCCAGCAGCTTGAGCGGACAGGGAATCTGGTACGAGCAGTACTTC; CDR3aa: CASSLSGQGIWYEQYF
d_gene: TRBD1; j_gene: TRBJ2-7; v_gene: TRBV5-6; abundance: NA; CDR3nt: TGTGCCAGCAGCCCCGGACAGGGGTCTTTCGATCAGTACTTC; CDR3aa: CASSPGQGSFDQYF
d_gene: NA; j_gene: TRBJ2-3; v_gene: TRBV5-1; abundance: NA; CDR3nt: TGCGCCAGCAGCTTGGATGGGGGATCTAGCACAGATACGCAGTATTTT; CDR3aa: CASSLDGGSSTDTQYF
d_gene: TRBD2; j_gene: TRBJ2-7; v_gene: TRBV5-1; abundance: NA; CDR3nt: TGCGCCAGCAGCGCCCTTCCGGGACTAGTAACCTACGAGCAGTACTTC; CDR3aa: CASSALPGLVTYEQYF
d_gene: NA; j_gene: TRBJ1-1; v_gene: TRBV5-4; abundance: NA; CDR3nt: TGTGCCAGCAGCTTTCTAGGGGCGAACACTGAAGCTTTCTTT; CDR3aa: CASSFLGANTEAFF
d_gene: NA; j_gene: TRBJ1-6; v_gene: TRBV4-1; abundance: NA; CDR3nt: TGCGCCAGCAGCCAAGTGTACAGCAGCTCCTATAATTCACCCCTCCACTTT; CDR3aa: CASSQVYSSSYNSPLHF
d_gene: TRBD2; j_gene: TRBJ2-3; v_gene: TRBV6-1; abundance: NA; CDR3nt: TGTGCCAGCAGTGAAGCAGAAGCGGGAGCCGATTATGGCACAGATACGCAGTATTTT; CDR3aa: CASSEAEAGADYGTDTQYF
d_gene: NA; j_gene: TRBJ1-4; v_gene: TRBV5-1; abundance: NA; CDR3nt: TGCGCCAGCAGCGCGGAGTCGGGCGCAACTAATGAAAAACTGTTTTTT; CDR3aa: CASSAESGATNEKLFF
d_gene: TRBD2; j_gene: TRBJ2-3; v_gene: TRBV29-1; abundance: NA; CDR3nt: TGCAGCGTTGAAGGTAGCGGGGGTGTTACGCAGTATTTT; CDR3aa: CSVEGSGGVTQYF
d_gene: NA; j_gene: TRBJ1-1; v_gene: TRBV6-1; abundance: NA; CDR3nt: TGTGCCAGCAGGCCAATCTTGGGGGGGCTCGCTGAAGCTTTCTTT; CDR3aa: CASRPILGGLAEAFF
d_gene: TRBD1; j_gene: TRBJ1-6; v_gene: TRBV27; abundance: NA; CDR3nt: TGTGCCACGATGGGACAGAATAATTCACCCCTCCACTTT; CDR3aa: CATMGQNNSPLHF
d_gene: TRBD1; j_gene: TRBJ2-2; v_gene: TRBV7-9; abundance: NA; CDR3nt: TGTGCCAGCAGCTCACCGGGACAGGGGATGGCCGGGGAGCTGTTTTTT; CDR3aa: CASSSPGQGMAGELFF
d_gene: NA; j_gene: TRBJ2-2; v_gene: TRBV30; abundance: NA; CDR3nt: TGTGCCTTGGACGCGCAGACCGGGGAGCTGTTTTTT; CDR3aa: CALDAQTGELFF
d_gene: TRBD2; j_gene: TRBJ2-1; v_gene: TRBV5-1; abundance: NA; CDR3nt: TGCGCCAGCAGTTTTGAGTATGGGCTAGCGGTTTACAATGAGCAGTTCTTC; CDR3aa: CASSFEYGLAVYNEQFF
d_gene: NA; j_gene: TRBJ1-2; v_gene: TRBV7-9; abundance: NA; CDR3nt: TGTGCCAGCAGCGCTCAAGGGACGCCAGCTAACTATGGCTACACCTTC; CDR3aa: CASSAQGTPANYGYTF
d_gene: NA; j_gene: TRBJ2-7; v_gene: TRBV30; abundance: NA; CDR3nt: TGTGCCTGGAGTCCACCTATCTCCCTGGGCGAGCAGTACTTC; CDR3aa: CAWSPPISLGEQYF
d_gene: NA; j_gene: TRBJ1-4; v_gene: TRBV7-9; abundance: once; CDR3nt: TGTGCCAGCAGCGATGATCTTACTAGCGAAAAACTGTTTTTT; CDR3aa: CASSDDLTSEKLFF
d_gene: NA; j_gene: TRBJ2-1; v_gene: TRBV5-1; abundance: NA; CDR3nt: TGCGCCAGCAGCTTGGGGTTTGGGAAACCGAACAATGAGCAGTTCTTC; CDR3aa: CASSLGFGKPNNEQFF
d_gene: NA; j_gene: TRBJ1-1; v_gene: TRBV19; abundance: NA; CDR3nt: TGTGCCAGTAGTATCCCACAGGGATCAATGAACACTGAAGCTTTCTTT; CDR3aa: CASSIPQGSMNTEAFF
d_gene: NA; j_gene: TRBJ1-4; v_gene: TRBV5-1; abundance: NA; CDR3nt: TGCGCCAGCAGCACTCAGGGGACCAATGAAAAACTGTTTTTT; CDR3aa: CASSTQGTNEKLFF
d_gene: NA; j_gene: TRBJ2-1; v_gene: TRBV2; abundance: NA; CDR3nt: TGTGCCAGCATCTGGCACAATGAGCAGTTCTTC; CDR3aa: CASIWHNEQFF
d_gene: NA; j_gene: TRBJ2-1; v_gene: TRBV30; abundance: NA; CDR3nt: TGTGCCTGGAGTGTACAGGGGCTGATGGGGGGAGAGTTCTTC; CDR3aa: CAWSVQGLMGGEFF
d_gene: NA; j_gene: TRBJ1-2; v_gene: TRBV9; abundance: once; CDR3nt: TGTGCCAGCAGCTCCGCGAGGGCAGGGATGAACTATGGCTACACCTTC; CDR3aa: CASSSARAGMNYGYTF
d_gene: TRBD1; j_gene: TRBJ2-5; v_gene: TRBV28; abundance: once; CDR3nt: TGTGCCAGCAGTCCTACAGGGACAGGGGGTTGGCAAGAGACCCAGTACTTC; CDR3aa: CASSPTGTGGWQETQYF
d_gene: NA; j_gene: TRBJ1-5; v_gene: TRBV5-1; abundance: once; CDR3nt: TGCGCCAGCAGCGAAGGGGGGCAGCCCCAGCATTTT; CDR3aa: CASSEGGQPQHF
d_gene: TRBD1; j_gene: TRBJ1-2; v_gene: TRBV5-6; abundance: NA; CDR3nt: TGTGCCAGCAGTACAGGGGTTGGCTACACCTTC; CDR3aa: CASSTGVGYTF
d_gene: NA; j_gene: TRBJ2-1; v_gene: TRBV5-4; abundance: NA; CDR3nt: TGTGCCAGCAGCTTGGGCAACAATGAGCAGTTCTTC; CDR3aa: CASSLGNNEQFF
d_gene: NA; j_gene: TRBJ2-7; v_gene: TRBV21-1; abundance: NA; CDR3nt: TGTGCCAGCAGCTTAAAAACCCGACTAGCGGGGGGGCCTTACGAGCAGTACTTC; CDR3aa: CASSLKTRLAGGPYEQYF
d_gene: TRBD2; j_gene: TRBJ2-3; v_gene: TRBV27; abundance: NA; CDR3nt: TGTGCCAGCTCTCTCAGACTAGCGGGACCGGTAGATACGCAGTATTTT; CDR3aa: CASSLRLAGPVDTQYF
d_gene: NA; j_gene: TRBJ2-2; v_gene: TRBV27; abundance: few; CDR3nt: TGTGCCAGCAGTTTGGGAGGCTTCGGGGAGCTGTTTTTT; CDR3aa: CASSLGGFGELFF
d_gene: NA; j_gene: TRBJ1-4; v_gene: TRBV4-1; abundance: NA; CDR3nt: TGCGCCAGCAGCCAAGAGAGTGAAAAACTGTTTTTT; CDR3aa: CASSQESEKLFF
d_gene: NA; j_gene: TRBJ2-7; v_gene: TRBV9; abundance: NA; CDR3nt: TGTGCCAGCAGCGGCCTGGAGACAGGCCTATTCTACGAGCAGTACTTC; CDR3aa: CASSGLETGLFYEQYF
d_gene: NA; j_gene: TRBJ2-1; v_gene: TRBV5-1; abundance: NA; CDR3nt: TGCGCCAGCAGCTCAGAGACCTCCTACAATGAGCAGTTCTTC; CDR3aa: CASSSETSYNEQFF
d_gene: TRBD2; j_gene: TRBJ2-5; v_gene: TRBV7-8; abundance: NA; CDR3nt: TGTGCCAGCAGCTTAGAACTAGCGGGAGTTCAAGAGACCCAGTACTTC; CDR3aa: CASSLELAGVQETQYF
d_gene: TRBD1; j_gene: TRBJ2-5; v_gene: TRBV28; abundance: NA; CDR3nt: TGTGCGGCAGGGGGCTTTCCGGAGACCCAGTACTTC; CDR3aa: CAAGGFPETQYF
d_gene: TRBD1; j_gene: TRBJ2-3; v_gene: TRBV4-3; abundance: NA; CDR3nt: TGCGCCAGCAGCCAATTGAGTGTCGGGACAGGGGGTTACAGCACAGATACGCAGTATTTT; CDR3aa: CASSQLSVGTGGYSTDTQYF
d_gene: NA; j_gene: TRBJ1-1; v_gene: TRBV28; abundance: NA; CDR3nt: TGTGCCAGCAGTTTAGGGCAGAACACTGAAGCTTTCTTT; CDR3aa: CASSLGQNTEAFF
d_gene: NA; j_gene: TRBJ2-6; v_gene: TRBV10-3; abundance: NA; CDR3nt: TGTGCCATCAGTGAAGGATTCGGTGGGGCCAACGTCCTGACTTTC; CDR3aa: CAISEGFGGANVLTF
d_gene: NA; j_gene: TRBJ1-5; v_gene: TRBV6-1; abundance: NA; CDR3nt: TGTGCCAGCAGTCCCGACAGCCTCAATCAGCCCCAGCATTTT; CDR3aa: CASSPDSLNQPQHF
d_gene: TRBD2; j_gene: TRBJ2-7; v_gene: TRBV7-8; abundance: NA; CDR3nt: TGTGCCAGCAGCTGGGGACTAGCGGGGGGCCCTACCTCCTACGAGCAGTACTTC; CDR3aa: CASSWGLAGGPTSYEQYF
d_gene: NA; j_gene: TRBJ1-5; v_gene: TRBV27; abundance: NA; CDR3nt: TGTGCCAGCAATTTATTCAAGGAAGCCCGCCCAAGGGACAATCAGCCCCAGCATTTT; CDR3aa: CASNLFKEARPRDNQPQHF
d_gene: NA; j_gene: TRBJ1-2; v_gene: TRBV5-6; abundance: NA; CDR3nt: TGTGCCAGCAGCTTAATAGGCCGGGACGACTATGGCTACACCTTC; CDR3aa: CASSLIGRDDYGYTF
d_gene: NA; j_gene: TRBJ1-4; v_gene: TRBV5-8; abundance: NA; CDR3nt: TGTGCCAGCAGCTTGGAATTCGGGGGCGCGGGTGAAAAACTGTTTTTT; CDR3aa: CASSLEFGGAGEKLFF
d_gene: NA; j_gene: TRBJ2-7; v_gene: TRBV14; abundance: NA; CDR3nt: TGTGCCAGCAGCCAAGAAACCTCCTACGAGCAGTACTTC; CDR3aa: CASSQETSYEQYF
d_gene: NA; j_gene: TRBJ2-7; v_gene: TRBV27; abundance: NA; CDR3nt: TGTGCCAGCAGGTCGGGGGTAAGCGCCTACGAGCAGTACTTC; CDR3aa: CASRSGVSAYEQYF
d_gene: NA; j_gene: TRBJ2-7; v_gene: TRBV6-5; abundance: NA; CDR3nt: TGTGCCAGCGGCGCCGGGGGACCTGCGGAGCAGTACTTC; CDR3aa: CASGAGGPAEQYF
d_gene: NA; j_gene: TRBJ2-3; v_gene: TRBV5-6; abundance: NA; CDR3nt: TGTGCCAGCAATGCCCTAGGGCGGGACGGCACAGATACGCAGTATTTT; CDR3aa: CASNALGRDGTDTQYF
d_gene: NA; j_gene: TRBJ2-3; v_gene: TRBV12-5; abundance: once; CDR3nt: TGTGCTAGTGGTTTATCGGGGGTTTCTGGAGATACGCAGTATTTT; CDR3aa: CASGLSGVSGDTQYF
d_gene: TRBD2; j_gene: TRBJ2-7; v_gene: TRBV6-5; abundance: NA; CDR3nt: TGTGCCAGCCGAATACTAGCGGGGGATTCCTACGAGCAGTACTTC; CDR3aa: CASRILAGDSYEQYF
d_gene: TRBD1; j_gene: TRBJ1-3; v_gene: TRBV28; abundance: NA; CDR3nt: TGTGCCAGCGGGACTATCCGGGACAGTTCTGGAAACACCATATATTTT; CDR3aa: CASGTIRDSSGNTIYF
d_gene: TRBD2; j_gene: TRBJ2-7; v_gene: TRBV10-2; abundance: NA; CDR3nt: TGCGCCAGCAGCTTAGCGGGAGGGCCGTCTTTCGCCTACGAGCAGTACTTC; CDR3aa: CASSLAGGPSFAYEQYF
d_gene: TRBD1; j_gene: TRBJ1-4; v_gene: TRBV4-3; abundance: NA; CDR3nt: TGCGCCAGCAGCCAATTCGGGACAGGGGCTCGTGAAAAACTGTTTTTT; CDR3aa: CASSQFGTGAREKLFF
d_gene: NA; j_gene: TRBJ2-7; v_gene: TRBV28; abundance: NA; CDR3nt: TGTGCCAGCAGTTCTCTTATGGGGGTTGGCCTTAACGAGCAGTACTTC; CDR3aa: CASSSLMGVGLNEQYF